This T cell receptor beta chain came from a study of T cell responses to AZD1222 COVID-19 vaccine. Assay: immunoSEQ multiplex PCR; the TCRdb copy retains only in-frame clones and omits some. Altogether more than 140,000 clones are present, roughly 88% being singletons, with the ten largest covering around 2%. The ends were cut back, 5 bases at V and 0 bases at J, with 11 bases in the middle. Germline loops: CDR1 LNHDA, CDR2 SQIVND (reference sequence). This CDR3 is built from 15 residues. This clone has a handful of counts. This TCR came from an adult in good health. The sample in question was peripheral blood, obtained on day 0 of AZD1222 vaccination. The chain employs TRBV19 and TRBJ1-5, with a tentative D call TRBD1 (6 bases). As DNA, the CDR3 is TGTGCCAGTAGTCTAGGGACACATAGCAATCAGCCCCAGCATTTT. Translation: CASSLGTHSNQPQHF.